Listed here are 20 T cell receptor beta chains from one sample, sequenced in a study of blood T cells in healthy people across ages. For the second PCR, which ran for about 7 to 12 cycles, a sample-barcoded 5' primer and a J-beta primer mix were used. TCRdb reprocessed the 5' RACE reads via MiXCR and lists one record per CDR3 protein. Found here are roughly 800,000 distinct CDR3 sequences, roughly 64% of them singletons; the top ten hold around 20%. Sequencing was carried out using blood. These receptor sequences come from a man aged 25 to 40 in good health.

This chain links TRBV9 with TRBJ2-1; 8 bases line up with TRBD2. The V gene's germline CDR1 is SGDLS and CDR2 YYNGEE. The CDR3 totals 15 residues. The V segment lost 0 bases and the J segment 6 bases; nucleotides outside the gene matches: 5. The CDR3 loop is CASSVGGTSANEQFF. CDR3 DNA sequence: TGTGCCAGCAGCGTAGGCGGGACTAGTGCCAATGAGCAGTTCTTC.

The chain employs TRBV5-1 and TRBJ2-7; D might be TRBD1 (5 bases). Germline CDR1 is SGHRS and CDR2 is YFSETQ. V shed 0 bases and J shed 6 bases, with 16 bases lying between them. The length of the CDR3 is 15 residues. CDR3 region: CASSLAGLSSREQYF. CDR3 bases: TGCGCCAGCAGCTTGGCAGGGTTGTCCTCCCGCGAGCAGTACTTC.

This clonotype was detected only a few times. The rearrangement links TRBV15 to TRBJ2-6; D is unresolved. Trimming removed 1 base from V and 0 bases from J, with 7 bases in between. Germline values: CDR1 LNHNV, CDR2 YYDKDF (reference sequence). The CDR3 consists of 16 residues. CDR3 amino acids: CATSRGGDSGANVLTF. CDR3 DNA sequence: TGTGCCACCAGCAGAGGTGGGGACTCTGGGGCCAACGTCCTGACTTTC. Variable domain in full (rest from reference TRBV15 and TRBJ2-6): DAMVIQNPRYQVTQFGKPVTLSCSQTLNHNVMYWYQQKSSQAPKLLFHYYDKDFNNEADTPDNFQSRRPNTSFCFLDIRSPGLGDTAMYLCATSRGGDSGANVLTFGAGSRLTVL.

The V and J genes are TRBV10-3 and TRBJ2-7; maybe TRBD1 (6 bases). Trimming took off 9 bases at V and 2 bases at J, with 14 bases between the two ends. This CDR3 has 13 amino acids. CDR1 is ENHRY and CDR2 is SYGVKD in the germline V gene. The CDR3 bases are TGTGCCATTGCCTCGGGACAACCCTACGAGCAGTACTTC. Protein: CAIASGQPYEQYF.

V is TRBV6-2 or TRBV6-3 and J is TRBJ2-1; 11 nucleotides align to TRBD2. Germline assignment: CDR1 MNHEY and CDR2 SVGEGT. J lost 10 bases, V lost 2 bases, and 7 bases had no gene match. The CDR3 is 15 amino acids. The CDR3 DNA is TGTGCCAGCAGTTACCGGCTAGCGGGAGGTAACGAGCAGTTCTTC. It yields the protein CASSYRLAGGNEQFF.

The gene calls are TRBV5-1 and TRBJ1-1; D call uncertain. CDR1 and CDR2 from the germline V gene are SGHRS and YFSETQ. The CDR3 loop spans 15 amino acids. The V end lost 0 bases, the J end lost 0 bases, and 9 bases lay between the germline ends. The CDR3 sequence: CASSLDMKLNTEAFF. CDR3 DNA: TGCGCCAGCAGCTTGGATATGAAACTGAACACTGAAGCTTTCTTT.

V and J are TRBV6-5 and TRBJ2-7, with 11 nucleotides matching TRBD2. J gave up 4 bases and V 4 bases, and 6 bases lay outside the gene matches. Per the germline V gene, CDR1 is MNHEY and CDR2 is SVGAGI. The CDR3 runs to 15 residues. The CDR3 DNA follows: TGTGCCAGCAGTTCCCATAGCGGGAGGGGATACGAGCAGTACTTC. Translated, it gives CASSSHSGRGYEQYF.

There are many counts of this clonotype. CDR3 coding DNA: TGTGCCAGCAGCCAGGTGAGGGGCTACGAGCAGTACTTC. Translated: CASSQVRGYEQYF. The rearrangement uses TRBV3-1 and TRBJ2-7; the D gene could be TRBD1 or TRBD2 (5 bases each). With 3 bases removed from V and 3 bases from J, the gap between germline ends came to 9 bases. CDR3 length equals 13 residues. CDR1 is LGHDT and CDR2 is YNNKEL in the germline V gene (reference sequence).

Of note for this clonotype: One end of the junction is discordant with germline, which a read error may explain. The chain carries TRBV12-3 or TRBV12-4 and TRBJ2-7, with 8 bases identical to TRBD2. The closer fit of TRBJ2-5 to the DNA end suggests the J call may be wrong. The CDR3 runs 15 residues. The CDR3 region is CASRTGGISQETQYF. CDR3 coding DNA: TGCGCTAGCAGGACGGGGGGGATCTCCCAAGAGACCCAGTACTTC.

This clonotype showed up just a few times. The J gene is TRBJ2-5, the V gene TRBV20-1; 8 nucleotides line up with TRBD2. Germline V CDR1 and CDR2: DFQATT, SNEGSKA (reference sequence). J lost 5 bases, V lost 4 bases, and 9 bases had no gene match. The CDR3 sequence is 14 residues long. CDR3 protein: CSATIAGWTETQYF. CDR3 DNA: TGCAGTGCTACTATAGCGGGGTGGACGGAGACCCAGTACTTC.

This clonotype was picked up a small number of times. The J gene is TRBJ2-7, the V gene TRBV7-9; 10 bases align to TRBD1. The J segment lost 0 bases and the V segment lost 5 bases, leaving 10 bases of the junction unmatched. CDR3 size: 17 residues. From germline, CDR1 is SEHNR and CDR2 FQNEAQ (reference sequence). The CDR3 reads CASSQPRTGGSSYEQYF. The CDR3 DNA sequence: TGTGCCAGCAGCCAACCTAGGACAGGGGGTAGCTCCTACGAGCAGTACTTC.

This clonotype has at least ten counts. J is TRBJ1-5 and V is TRBV6-2 or TRBV6-3; no clear D. Germline CDR1 and CDR2: MNHEY and SVGEGT. Trimming removed 1 base from V and 0 bases from J, with 16 bases in between. This CDR3 is built from 18 residues. CDR3 sequence reads: CASSYFKREVYSNQPQHF. In DNA form, the CDR3 reads TGTGCCAGCAGTTACTTCAAGAGGGAGGTTTATAGCAATCAGCCCCAGCATTTT.

The chain carries TRBV28 and TRBJ1-6, with D maybe TRBD1 (5 bases). The CDR3 is made up of 15 amino acids. CDR1 MDHEN and CDR2 SYDVKM come from the germline V gene. V gave up 6 bases and J gave up 4 bases, with 13 bases separating them. CDR3 region: CASRSPGLYNSPLHF. The CDR3 region has the DNA TGTGCCAGCAGATCCCCGGGACTATATAATTCACCCCTCCACTTT.

The chain links TRBV11-2 to TRBJ2-7; 9 positions agree with TRBD1. This CDR3 region has 15 residues. Trimming removed 6 bases from V and 3 bases from J; junction bases left unmatched: 9. Germline lookup yields CDR1 SGHAT and CDR2 FQNNGV. As DNA, the CDR3 is TGTGCCAGCAGGCACCCGGGACAGGGTTACTACGAGCAGTACTTC. Protein product: CASRHPGQGYYEQYF.

V usage is TRBV7-2 and J usage is TRBJ2-5; D is uncertain. Germline assignment: CDR1 SGHTA and CDR2 FQGNSA. V was trimmed by 4 bases and J by 5 bases, leaving 17 bases between them. The CDR3 has 15 residues. CDR3 sequence (DNA): TGTGCCAGCAGCTCCGTCAGACGGCAAGCGGAGACCCAGTACTTC. It yields the protein CASSSVRRQAETQYF.

The rearrangement uses TRBV12-3 or TRBV12-4 and TRBJ2-5; unclear D gene. V lost 3 bases to trimming and J lost 4 bases, with 18 bases between them. This CDR3 is built from 16 residues. The CDR3 DNA is TGTGCCAGCAGTTTGAATTGGGGAAAGGGTGCAGAGACCCAGTACTTC. This encodes CASSLNWGKGAETQYF.

In DNA, the CDR3 is TGTGCCAGCAGGGAGGTAGGTTCCAATGAGCAGTTCTTC. Amino acid sequence: CASREVGSNEQFF. The J gene is TRBJ2-1, the V gene TRBV3-1, with D maybe TRBD2 (5 bases). V was cut by 6 bases and J by 6 bases, with 12 bases left in between. CDR3 length: 13 residues. Per the germline V gene, CDR1 is LGHDT and CDR2 is YNNKEL (reference sequence).

The sample holds a few counts of this clonotype. The chain has TRBV7-2 and TRBJ2-7, with D unclear. The germline V and J ends were trimmed by 3 bases and 7 bases, with 16 bases remaining between them. Germline values: CDR1 SGHTA, CDR2 FQGNSA. The CDR3 has 14 residues. The CDR3 DNA reads as TGTGCCAGCAGCTTTAGAACTACTCGGAGTGAGCAGTACTTC. Translating it yields CASSFRTTRSEQYF.

Ten or more counts support this clonotype. V gene TRBV4-3 combines with J gene TRBJ2-1; TRBD2 aligns across 8 bases. Unmatched junction bases numbered 8, after V lost 0 bases and J lost 4 bases. The CDR3 is 17 amino acids. The germline V gene encodes CDR1 LGHNA and CDR2 YSLEER. The CDR3: CASSQDVREGPYNEQFF. In DNA, the CDR3 is TGCGCCAGCAGCCAAGACGTTCGGGAGGGCCCGTACAATGAGCAGTTCTTC.

The chain joins TRBV3-1 to TRBJ2-1, with D uncertain. Trimming removed 0 bases from V and 14 bases from J, with 11 bases in between. The CDR3 totals 12 residues. CDR1 and CDR2 from the germline V gene are LGHDT and YNNKEL (reference sequence). The CDR3 bases are TGTGCCAGCAGCCAAGAATCTACCCCTAAGTTCTTC. Translating gives CASSQESTPKFF.